This entry describes one TCR beta chain. No antigen is known for it. TCRdb reanalyzed the PCR reads via MiXCR. The table has around 10,000 clones, under 35% seen once. None of the patients had undergone any treatment ahead of thyroid surgery. This entry belongs to a study of metastatic and nonmetastatic thyroid tumors. Study-level findings and limits: In both blood and tumor samples, TCR beta diversity was reported significantly higher for malignant than benign nodules.

Trimming took off 1 base at V and 0 bases at J, with 11 bases between the two ends. Germline V CDR1 and CDR2: SGHKS, YYEKEE (reference sequence). The CDR3 length is 16 residues. This sequence originates from a female donor with papillary thyroid cancer or a benign thyroid nodule (not recorded which). Some clones in this sample may be carry-over from other donors' samples. This chain joins TRBV5-5 and TRBJ1-5, with a weak D call TRBD1 (5 bases). The sequenced material came from tumor tissue. Here the CDR3 DNA reads TGTGCCAGCAGCTTGACGGGGGGGGATAGCAATCAGCCCCAGCATTTT. This gives the protein CASSLTGGDSNQPQHF.